This entry concerns a single T cell receptor beta chain. What it binds is not known. Per germline, CDR1 KGHSH and CDR2 LQKENI. V lost 2 bases and J lost 0, with 10 bases in between. The CDR3 is 15 amino acids. Run at survey level, the immunoSEQ assay was version v3.0. Sequencing of each sample targeted about 40,000-50,000 T-cell genomes. Libraries were prepared by immunoSEQ multiplex PCR; TCRdb keeps only in-frame clonotypes and omits some of them. The sample gives around 20,000 clones, around 80% of which show up once; over 3.5% is in the top ten. This record comes from a study of long-term antiretroviral therapy in people with HIV. Study-level results: The range of CDR3 lengths in HIV repertoires proved narrower than that found in controls. Specimen acquisition occurred between the mid-2000s and the late 2010s, potentially under older ART regimens. Relative to transplant donor controls, diversity remained lower despite increasing after ART.

The chain combines TRBV18 with TRBJ2-5, with D hard to call. The sequence derives from a young man with HIV. The sequencing here drew on unsorted PBMCs, taken 0.5 years after starting antiretroviral therapy. CDR3 DNA sequence: TGTGCCAGCTCACCAAGACAAACGTACCAAGAGACCCAGTACTTC. Protein product: CASSPRQTYQETQYF.